Listed here is a single TCR beta chain. Its matching antigen is unknown. TCRdb recomputed calls from the reads with MiXCR, one row per CDR3 protein. Of fewer than 400,000 distinct CDR3 sequences in the sample, 15% to 20% were seen once. The source of the sample is a study of T cell repertoires in cytomegalovirus infection. Study conclusions and caveats: Carriage of CMV together with the relevant HLA was identifiable through cumulative public TCR beta family frequency. HLA-C-restricted CMV-specific TCR beta clonotypes prevailed in the ex vivo response.

The specimen sequenced was PBMCs. The clonotype was recovered from a human donor in good health (CMV status not recorded). Some clones in this sample may be carry-over from other donors' samples.

The CDR3 DNA follows: TGCGCCAGCAGCTCGAACCAGGGGAGAGGAAACACCGGGGAGCTGTTTTTT. Its translation is CASSSNQGRGNTGELFF. This chain links TRBV5-1 with TRBJ2-2; maybe TRBD1 (6 bases). V lost 3 bases and J lost 2, with 17 bases in between. The CDR3 runs to 17 residues. Germline V gives CDR1 SGHRS, CDR2 YFSETQ.